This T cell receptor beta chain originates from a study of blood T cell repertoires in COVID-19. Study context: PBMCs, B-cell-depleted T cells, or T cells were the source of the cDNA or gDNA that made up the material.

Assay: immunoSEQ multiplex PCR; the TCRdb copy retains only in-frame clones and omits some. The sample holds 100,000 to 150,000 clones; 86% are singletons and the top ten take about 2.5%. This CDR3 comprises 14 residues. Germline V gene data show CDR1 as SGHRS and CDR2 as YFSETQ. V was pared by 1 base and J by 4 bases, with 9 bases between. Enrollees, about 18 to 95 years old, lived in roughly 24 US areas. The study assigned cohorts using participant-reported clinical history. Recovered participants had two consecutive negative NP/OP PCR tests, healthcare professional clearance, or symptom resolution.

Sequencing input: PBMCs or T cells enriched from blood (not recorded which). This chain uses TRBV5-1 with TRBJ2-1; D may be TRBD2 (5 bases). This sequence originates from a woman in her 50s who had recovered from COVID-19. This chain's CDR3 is CASSLMGGYNEQFF. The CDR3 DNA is TGCGCCAGCAGCTTGATGGGCGGGTACAATGAGCAGTTCTTC.